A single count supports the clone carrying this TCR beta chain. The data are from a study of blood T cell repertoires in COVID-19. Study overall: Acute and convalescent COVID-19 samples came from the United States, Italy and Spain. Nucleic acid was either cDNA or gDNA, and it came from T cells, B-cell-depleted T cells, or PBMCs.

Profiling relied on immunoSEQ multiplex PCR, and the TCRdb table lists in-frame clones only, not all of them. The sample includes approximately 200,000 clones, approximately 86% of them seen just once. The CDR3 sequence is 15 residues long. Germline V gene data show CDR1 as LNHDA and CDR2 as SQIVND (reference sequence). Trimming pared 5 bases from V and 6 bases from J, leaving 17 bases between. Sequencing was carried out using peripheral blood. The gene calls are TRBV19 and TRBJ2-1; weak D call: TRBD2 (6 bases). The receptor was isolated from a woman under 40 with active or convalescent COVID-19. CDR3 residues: CASSPGSRSGNEQFF. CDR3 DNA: TGTGCCAGTAGTCCGGGGAGCCGTAGCGGCAATGAGCAGTTCTTC. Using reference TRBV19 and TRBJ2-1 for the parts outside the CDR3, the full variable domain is DGGITQSPKYLFRKEGQNVTLSCEQNLNHDAMYWYRQDPGQGLRLIYYSQIVNDFQKGDIAEGYSVSREKKESFPLTVTSAQKNPTAFYLCASSPGSRSGNEQFFGPGTRLTVL.